The 32 T cell receptor beta chains in this list originate from one sample, sequenced in a study of cytomegalovirus exposure and HLA in healthy donors. The method was immunoSEQ multiplex PCR; TCRdb's version includes in-frame clones alone and lacks a portion of them. This repertoire shows about 150,000 clones, 65% to 90% found once; its top ten account for about a fifth. Specimen: PBMCs. The source is a man between 18 and 35 years old in good health and CMV-seropositive.

The chain joins TRBV18 to TRBJ1-1, with D unclear. The CDR3 totals 13 residues. CDR1 is KGHSH and CDR2 is LQKENI in the germline V gene. The V end was cut by 4 bases, the J end by 3 bases, with 9 bases between. In DNA, the CDR3 is TGTGCCAGCTCACGGGCTGGGCACACTGAAGCTTTCTTT. Protein product: CASSRAGHTEAFF.

This rearrangement joins TRBV7-9 to TRBJ1-5; 7 nucleotides line up with TRBD1. The CDR3 has 16 amino acids. The germline gives CDR1 SEHNR, CDR2 FQNEAQ (reference sequence). Germline trimming cut 2 bases from V and 3 bases from J; bases unmatched to any gene: 7. This CDR3 reads CASSLLTGTFNQPQHF. CDR3 nucleotide sequence: TGTGCCAGCAGCTTATTGACAGGGACTTTCAATCAGCCCCAGCATTTT.

The genes are TRBV6-5 and TRBJ1-2; D not certain. This CDR3 has 16 residues. Germline values: CDR1 MNHEY, CDR2 SVGAGI. V lost 0 bases to trimming and J lost 4 bases, with 15 bases between them. The chain's CDR3 is CASSYSGSKEGYGYTF. CDR3 coding DNA: TGTGCCAGCAGTTACTCGGGCAGTAAGGAGGGCTATGGCTACACCTTC.

V gene TRBV18 combines with J gene TRBJ2-7; D might be TRBD2 (5 bases). This CDR3 region has 15 residues. Germline loops: CDR1 KGHSH, CDR2 LQKENI. V was shortened by 0 bases and J by 2 bases, with 11 bases between the two germline ends. Here the CDR3 DNA reads TGTGCCAGCTCACCACCGAGCGGCCTTACCTACGAGCAGTACTTC. The encoded protein is CASSPPSGLTYEQYF.

CDR3: CASSEPMSGQFF. CDR3 in DNA: TGTGCCAGCAGCGAGCCGATGTCCGGGCAGTTCTTC. The chain joins TRBV7-9 to TRBJ2-1, with D unresolved. Trimming took 5 bases from V and 12 from J, leaving 14 bases between them. The CDR3 contains 12 residues. Germline CDR1 reads SEHNR; CDR2 reads FQNEAQ (reference sequence).

The rearrangement joins TRBV7-8 to TRBJ2-7; 11 bases are a match to TRBD1. Germline-derived CDR1 and CDR2 are SGHVS and FQNEAQ. The CDR3 loop spans 15 amino acids. The V and J ends lost 5 bases and 2 bases, in that order; junction bases with no gene match: 5. The CDR3 bases are TGTGCCAGCAGCCGAGGACAGGGGGCACCCTACGAGCAGTACTTC. It translates to CASSRGQGAPYEQYF.

The chain combines TRBV9 with TRBJ2-1, with a weak D call TRBD2 (6 bases). Germline values: CDR1 SGDLS, CDR2 YYNGEE. This CDR3 spans 15 amino acids. V dropped 3 bases and J dropped 6 bases, with 16 bases sitting between them. The CDR3 bases are TGTGCCAGCAGCGCAAGACTAGTCGGCTCCAATGAGCAGTTCTTC. Protein sequence: CASSARLVGSNEQFF.

J is TRBJ2-5 and V is TRBV7-3; possible D gene TRBD1, 7 bases. Germline CDR1 reads SGHTA; CDR2 reads FQGTGA. The CDR3 sequence is 14 residues long. The V and J ends lost 3 bases and 5 bases respectively, with 13 bases between them. This chain's CDR3 is CASSFQGGSETQYF. The CDR3 DNA reads as TGTGCCAGCAGCTTTCAGGGGGGCTCGGAGACCCAGTACTTC.

The rearrangement uses TRBV21-1 and TRBJ2-7; the table assigns TRBD1, which was not confirmed against the DNA. TRBV21-1 is labeled a pseudogene. This CDR3 has 15 residues. The CDR3 sequence: CASEVTGGGTYEQYF. The CDR3 coding sequence is TGTGCCAGCGAGGTCACAGGGGGGGGTACCTACGAGCAGTACTTC.

This chain links TRBV7-9 with TRBJ2-7; 8 bases match TRBD2. The length of the CDR3 is 17 residues. Per germline, CDR1 SEHNR and CDR2 FQNEAQ (reference sequence). V shed 1 base and J 2 bases; nucleotides not matched to a gene: 10. CDR3 in DNA: TGTGCCAGCAGCTTAGACCGGGAGGGCCTTCGGGCCTACGAGCAGTACTTC. Translating it yields CASSLDREGLRAYEQYF.

The V gene is TRBV4-3, the J gene TRBJ2-1; TRBD2 is a possible D gene (6 bases). There are 16 residues in the CDR3. V lost 1 base, J lost 8 bases, and 18 bases lay in between. Germline V lookup: CDR1 LGHNA, CDR2 YSLEER. The CDR3 region is CASSQGGMGRLDEQFF. In DNA form, the CDR3 reads TGCGCCAGCAGCCAAGGGGGGATGGGGAGGTTGGATGAGCAGTTCTTC.

This clone was seen a single time. The chain recombines TRBV4-3 with TRBJ1-3; D is ambiguous. With 0 bases removed from V and 4 bases from J, the gap between germline ends came to 16 bases. This CDR3 comprises 17 residues. Germline V gene data show CDR1 as LGHNA and CDR2 as YSLEER. The CDR3 region has the DNA TGCGCCAGCAGCCAAGAAGCCCCATGGGGAGCCGGAAACACCATATATTTT. Protein: CASSQEAPWGAGNTIYF.

The chain carries TRBV18 and TRBJ1-1, with D tentatively TRBD1 (5 bases). Germline lookup yields CDR1 KGHSH and CDR2 LQKENI. The CDR3 is 15 residues long. V was clipped by 5 bases and J by 1 base, with 14 bases between them. The CDR3 DNA follows: TGTGCCAGCTCAGTCTTGGGGCGGACGAACACTGAAGCTTTCTTT. This sequence encodes CASSVLGRTNTEAFF.

The chain uses TRBV9 and TRBJ2-7; the D is unclear. The germline CDR1 and CDR2 sequences are SGDLS and YYNGEE. The V and J ends lost 4 bases and 6 bases respectively, with 14 bases between them. This CDR3 comprises 13 residues. CDR3 residues: CASSPTAWSEQYF. DNA of the CDR3: TGTGCCAGCAGCCCTACGGCTTGGAGCGAGCAGTACTTC.

This sequence joins TRBV30 and TRBJ1-4, with a possible D match to TRBD1 (5 bases). CDR3 length: 13 amino acids. The ends were cut back, 4 bases at V and 8 bases at J, with 14 bases in the middle. Germline CDR1 GTSNPN, CDR2 SVGIG (reference sequence). DNA of the CDR3: TGTGCCTGGAAAACAGGTCAGGAAGAAAAACTGTTTTTT. This sequence encodes CAWKTGQEEKLFF.

The chain recombines TRBV7-9 with TRBJ2-7; a weak D match, TRBD2 (5 bases). Germline loops: CDR1 SEHNR, CDR2 FQNEAQ (reference sequence). V was clipped by 4 bases and J by 4 bases, with 14 bases between them. The CDR3 has 14 residues. As DNA, the CDR3 is TGTGCCAGCAGCTCCCAGCGGACCTGGTACGAGCAGTACTTC. It encodes CASSSQRTWYEQYF.

This sequence joins TRBV4-1 and TRBJ2-2; 8 bases are shared with TRBD1. The germline V gene encodes CDR1 MGHRA and CDR2 YSYEKL. CDR3 length equals 16 residues. The J segment lost 3 bases and the V segment lost 2 bases, leaving 5 bases of the junction unmatched. CDR3 sequence reads: CASSQRTGGDTGELFF. DNA for the CDR3: TGCGCCAGCAGCCAAAGAACAGGGGGTGACACCGGGGAGCTGTTTTTT.

The J gene is TRBJ1-4, the V gene TRBV27; D not certain. The V gene lost 5 bases and the J gene lost 4 bases, with 14 bases spanning the gap. The CDR3 loop spans 15 amino acids. The germline gives CDR1 MNHEY, CDR2 SMNVEV (reference sequence). The CDR3 DNA reads TGTGCCAGCAGTCCCCCCGGCAGACTTAATGAAAAACTGTTTTTT. Protein: CASSPPGRLNEKLFF.

The J gene is TRBJ2-7, the V gene TRBV7-2, with no clear D. Germline CDR1 reads SGHTA; CDR2 reads FQGNSA. V lost 4 bases and J lost 1, with 20 bases in between. This CDR3 region has 17 residues. CDR3 in DNA: TGTGCCAGCAGCTCGGTGGGCGTCAGAGACCCTTCCTACGAGCAGTACTTC. This sequence encodes CASSSVGVRDPSYEQYF.

This clone occurred once. V usage is TRBV10-2 and J usage is TRBJ2-7; weak D call: TRBD2 (5 bases). Germline V gives CDR1 WSHSY, CDR2 SAAADI. This CDR3 contains 14 residues. The V end was cut by 3 bases, the J end by 2 bases, with 11 bases between. CDR3 sequence (DNA): TGCGCCAGCAGTGAAGGACTCTCCGCCTACGAGCAGTACTTC. It codes for CASSEGLSAYEQYF.

V usage is TRBV5-4 and J usage is TRBJ2-7; 7 bases agree with TRBD1. Germline values: CDR1 SGHNT, CDR2 YYREEE (reference sequence). CDR3 length: 15 amino acids. V lost 4 bases, J lost 4 bases, and 11 bases stayed unmatched. The CDR3 DNA reads TGTGCCAGCAGCGTGGGACAGACCTCTGCTTACGAGCAGTACTTC. As protein: CASSVGQTSAYEQYF.

This clone was detected once. The rearrangement uses TRBV27 and TRBJ1-2, with 8 bases lining up with TRBD1. This CDR3 is built from 14 residues. V lost 0 bases and J lost 5; bases outside the gene matches: 2. CDR1 MNHEY and CDR2 SMNVEV come from the germline V gene (reference sequence). CDR3 nucleotide sequence: TGTGCCAGCAGTTTATCCAGGGGGCTGTATGGCTACACCTTC. Translated, it gives CASSLSRGLYGYTF.

CDR3 sequence: CASSGTGSGYTF. CDR3 coding DNA: TGCGCCAGCAGTGGAACAGGGAGTGGCTACACCTTC. The chain carries TRBV10-2 and TRBJ1-2; possible D gene TRBD1, 6 bases. CDR3 size: 12 residues. CDR1 and CDR2 (germline): WSHSY, SAAADI. The ends were cut back, 4 bases at V and 7 bases at J, with 10 bases in the middle.

In this sample, this clone turned up a few times. The V call is TRBV7-9, the J call TRBJ2-3; 15 bases map to TRBD2. V lost 4 bases to trimming and J lost 5 bases; unmatched junction nucleotides: 7. This CDR3 has 17 residues. CDR1 SEHNR and CDR2 FQNEAQ come from the germline V gene (reference sequence). In nucleotides, the CDR3 is TGTGCCAGCAGCTCTCCCGGACTAGCGGGAGGGGAAGATACGCAGTATTTT. Translating gives CASSSPGLAGGEDTQYF.

V usage is TRBV5-4 and J usage is TRBJ2-1; D is ambiguous. CDR3 length: 14 residues. V dropped 2 bases and J dropped 8 bases, with 14 bases sitting between them. Per germline, CDR1 SGHNT and CDR2 YYREEE (reference sequence). The CDR3 DNA follows: TGTGCCAGCAGCTTAAACAGCTATGTCGATGAGCAGTTCTTC. It codes for CASSLNSYVDEQFF. The whole variable domain, remainder taken from reference TRBV5-4 and TRBJ2-1, is ETGVTQSPTHLIKTRGQQVTLRCSSQSGHNTVSWYQQALGQGPQFIFQYYREEENGRGNFPPRFSGLQFPNYSSELNVNALELDDSALYLCASSLNSYVDEQFFGPGTRLTVL.

This sequence joins TRBV29-1 and TRBJ1-1; no clear D. CDR3 length: 10 amino acids. The ends were cut back, 7 bases at V and 3 bases at J, with 6 bases in the middle. CDR1 is SQVTM and CDR2 is ANQGSEA in the germline V gene. DNA of the CDR3: TGCAGCGCCCCTGACACTGAAGCTTTCTTT. Translating it yields CSAPDTEAFF.

The count of this clone is one. V is TRBV2 and J is TRBJ2-1; 7 bases align to TRBD2. CDR1 and CDR2 (germline): SNHLY, FYNNEI. The CDR3 spans 14 residues. J was trimmed by 5 bases and V by 6 bases; bases with no gene match: 7. The CDR3 loop is CASRSGAGNNEQFF. CDR3 in DNA: TGTGCCAGCAGGAGCGGGGCGGGGAACAATGAGCAGTTCTTC.

The V gene is TRBV5-4, the J gene TRBJ2-1, with unresolved D. Germline V gene lookup returns CDR1 SGHNT and CDR2 YYREEE (reference sequence). The CDR3 is 12 amino acids. With 0 bases removed from V and 8 bases from J, the gap between germline ends came to 6 bases. CDR3 loop: CASSLDSDEQFF. Written as DNA, the CDR3 is TGTGCCAGCAGCTTGGACAGTGATGAGCAGTTCTTC.

The chain carries TRBV6-1 and TRBJ1-1, with D tentatively TRBD1 (6 bases). The CDR3 contains 13 residues. Germline CDR1 and CDR2: MNHNS and SASEGT. Deletions cut 8 bases from V and 0 bases from J, with 10 bases between. DNA for the CDR3: TGTGCCAGCCAGACAGGACTGAACACTGAAGCTTTCTTT. It translates to CASQTGLNTEAFF.

This clone was observed a single time. The chain couples TRBV6-5 to TRBJ2-7, with 7 bases matching TRBD1. V gave up 5 bases and J gave up 0 bases; unmatched junction bases: 7. Germline CDR1 and CDR2: MNHEY and SVGAGI. The CDR3 consists of 15 residues. This CDR3 is CASSLFRDSSYEQYF. In DNA, the CDR3 is TGTGCCAGCAGTCTCTTCCGGGACAGCTCCTACGAGCAGTACTTC.

This chain links TRBV13 with TRBJ2-7, with D possibly TRBD2 on 5 matching bases. The CDR3 is 14 amino acids. The V and J ends lost 0 bases and 4 bases respectively, with 10 bases between them. The V gene's germline CDR1 is PRHDT and CDR2 FYEKMQ (reference sequence). The CDR3 nucleotides read TGTGCCAGCAGCTTAGGAGAGGGAAGTTACGAGCAGTACTTC. This codes for CASSLGEGSYEQYF.

V is TRBV2 and J is TRBJ2-1, with TRBD2 matching 15 bases. Germline V lookup: CDR1 SNHLY, CDR2 FYNNEI. V gave up 6 bases and J gave up 0 bases; unmatched junction bases: 3. The CDR3 totals 17 residues. This CDR3 reads CASRGTSGGSSYNEQFF. The CDR3 DNA follows: TGTGCCAGCAGAGGGACTAGCGGGGGGAGCTCCTACAATGAGCAGTTCTTC.